These 23 T cell receptor beta chains came from one sample sequenced in a study of blood T cell repertoires in COVID-19. Sequencing was performed with immunoSEQ multiplex PCR; in TCRdb, only in-frame clones are kept and a portion is missing. The sample carries approximately 170,000 clones, over 85% recorded once. The sequenced sample consisted of peripheral blood. The receptors were sampled from a man in his sixties with active or convalescent COVID-19.

The chain carries TRBV6-5 and TRBJ2-7; maybe TRBD2 (6 bases). Looked up from germline, CDR1 is MNHEY and CDR2 is SVGAGI. The CDR3 contains 15 residues. The germline V and J ends were trimmed by 2 bases and 2 bases, with 13 bases remaining between them. The CDR3 sequence is CASSYESEGPYEQYF. In nucleotides, the CDR3 is TGTGCCAGCAGTTACGAGTCGGAGGGGCCCTACGAGCAGTACTTC.

The chain links TRBV24-1 to TRBJ2-3, with 13 bases aligning to TRBD2. The length of the CDR3 is 16 residues. From germline, CDR1 is KGHDR and CDR2 SFDVKD. V lost 6 bases and J lost 6; bases outside the gene matches: 8. CDR3 residues: CATSRATSGGADTQYF. The DNA for the CDR3 is TGTGCCACCAGTCGAGCCACTAGCGGGGGGGCCGATACGCAGTATTTT.

The V gene is TRBV19, the J gene TRBJ1-2; 9 nucleotides line up with TRBD1. The J segment lost 4 bases and the V segment lost 3 bases, leaving 18 bases of the junction unmatched. Germline lookup yields CDR1 LNHDA and CDR2 SQIVND (reference sequence). The CDR3 has 19 residues. The CDR3 region is CASSMRDRVSLLSLYGYTF. The CDR3 DNA sequence: TGTGCCAGTAGTATGAGGGACAGGGTTTCCCTGCTATCCCTCTATGGCTACACCTTC.

The CDR3 here is CASSFGLYRGETQYF. The CDR3 coding sequence is TGTGCCAGCAGCTTTGGACTGTACAGGGGGGAGACCCAGTACTTC. V usage is TRBV7-9 and J usage is TRBJ2-5, with 8 bases fitting TRBD1. Germline V gives CDR1 SEHNR, CDR2 FQNEAQ (reference sequence). Trimming at V came to 3 bases and at J to 5 bases, leaving 8 bases not matched to a gene. This CDR3 is built from 15 residues.

This clone occurred once. The chain joins TRBV7-9 to TRBJ2-1, with D maybe TRBD2 (5 bases). Per the germline V gene, CDR1 is SEHNR and CDR2 is FQNEAQ (reference sequence). This CDR3 contains 15 residues. V was pared by 5 bases and J by 0 bases, with 11 bases between. The CDR3 sequence is CASSTSGSSYNEQFF. The CDR3 bases are TGTGCCAGCAGCACCTCTGGGAGCTCCTACAATGAGCAGTTCTTC.

This clone was seen ten or more times. The gene calls are TRBV6-5 and TRBJ1-5, with 10 bases fitting TRBD1. The CDR3 length is 16 residues. Germline V gene data show CDR1 as MNHEY and CDR2 as SVGAGI. After removal of 6 bases from V and 2 bases from J, the junction contained 7 bases not matched to a gene. Here the CDR3 reads CASRYNGQGGNQPQHF. In nucleotides, the CDR3 is TGTGCCAGCAGATACAATGGACAGGGGGGCAATCAGCCCCAGCATTTT.

The rearrangement links TRBV4-1 to TRBJ1-4; TRBD1 matches at 9 bases. This CDR3 has 16 amino acids. The germline CDR1 and CDR2 sequences are MGHRA and YSYEKL. V lost 4 bases and J lost 3; bases outside the gene matches: 6. CDR3 coding DNA: TGCGCCAGCAGCCCCGGGACAGGGCTATCTAATGAAAAACTGTTTTTT. Amino acid sequence: CASSPGTGLSNEKLFF.

This chain joins TRBV6-5 and TRBJ2-5, with 8 nucleotides matching TRBD1. This CDR3 has 14 amino acids. V lost 7 bases to trimming and J lost 4 bases; unmatched junction nucleotides: 8. Germline V gene sequence: CDR1 MNHEY, CDR2 SVGAGI. The CDR3 here is CASIGTGWGETQYF. Written as DNA, the CDR3 is TGTGCCAGCATCGGGACAGGTTGGGGAGAGACCCAGTACTTC.

This chain uses TRBV10-3 with TRBJ2-7, with D possibly matching TRBD1 (6 bases). This CDR3 is 14 amino acids long. Between the trimmed V and J ends, which lost 8 bases and 5 bases, there was a span of 19 bases. The germline V gene encodes CDR1 ENHRY and CDR2 SYGVKD. This CDR3 reads CAIRLGGELDEQYF. CDR3 in DNA: TGTGCCATCCGGCTAGGGGGAGAATTGGACGAGCAGTACTTC.

This chain connects TRBV11-2 to TRBJ2-7, with 9 bases identical to TRBD1. The trim removed 5 bases at V and 0 bases at J, leaving 5 bases unmatched. The germline gives CDR1 SGHAT, CDR2 FQNNGV. This CDR3 contains 15 residues. The DNA for the CDR3 is TGTGCCAGCAGCGGGACAGGGAAACCCTCCTACGAGCAGTACTTC. It translates to CASSGTGKPSYEQYF.

J is TRBJ2-3 and V is TRBV24-1, with 9 bases aligning to TRBD1. The ends lost 4 bases at V and 1 base at J; junction bases unmatched: 14. The CDR3 has 19 amino acids. CDR1 is KGHDR, CDR2 SFDVKD, per germline. The DNA of the CDR3 is TGTGCCACCAGTGACCAGAAAGAGGGACAGGGATCTCGCACAGATACGCAGTATTTT. Translating gives CATSDQKEGQGSRTDTQYF.

The chain is built from TRBV7-8 and TRBJ2-7; TRBD2 aligns across 7 bases. The CDR3 spans 14 residues. In germline, CDR1 is SGHVS, CDR2 FQNEAQ. V shed 5 bases and J 6 bases; nucleotides not matched to a gene: 10. Here the CDR3 reads CASSQGLGRLEQYF. CDR3 bases: TGTGCCAGCAGCCAAGGACTAGGTCGGCTCGAGCAGTACTTC.

The rearrangement joins TRBV4-2 to TRBJ1-5, with TRBD1 matching 8 bases. Trimming at V came to 0 bases and at J to 7 bases, leaving 8 bases not matched to a gene. This CDR3 comprises 16 residues. Germline V lookup: CDR1 LGHNA, CDR2 YNFKEQ. The CDR3 coding sequence is TGTGCCAGCAGCCAAGATTTCGGACAGGGAAGACAGCCCCAGCATTTT. Protein: CASSQDFGQGRQPQHF.

Written as DNA, the CDR3 is TGTGCCAGCAGGACGACAGGGGGCGACTATGGCTACACCTTC. Translation: CASRTTGGDYGYTF. V usage is TRBV6-5 and J usage is TRBJ1-2, with 10 bases matching TRBD1. With 6 bases clipped from V and 3 bases from J, the junction kept 4 bases outside the gene matches. Germline CDR1 is MNHEY and CDR2 is SVGAGI. CDR3 size: 14 residues.

The chain employs TRBV30 and TRBJ1-2; weak D call: TRBD1 (5 bases). V lost 8 bases to trimming and J lost 8 bases, with 12 bases between them. This CDR3 spans 10 amino acids. Germline V gene lookup returns CDR1 GTSNPN and CDR2 SVGIG (reference sequence). In DNA, the CDR3 is TGTGCCGGGGGGGTTTGGGGCTACACCTTC. Translated, it gives CAGGVWGYTF. The complete variable domain, with remaining parts taken from reference TRBV30 and TRBJ1-2, reads SQTIHQWPATLVQPVGSPLSLECTVEGTSNPNLYWYRQAAGRGLQLLFYSVGIGQISSEVPQNLSASRPQDRQFILSSKKLLLSDSGFYLCAGGVWGYTFGSGTRLTVV.

This chain links TRBV29-1 with TRBJ2-1; the D gene is possibly TRBD2 (6 bases). The CDR3 is 12 amino acids. Germline-derived CDR1 and CDR2 are SQVTM and ANQGSEA. Trimming removed 7 bases at V and 7 bases at J, with 14 bases between. CDR3 sequence reads: CSAPSAGNEQFF. The CDR3 DNA reads TGCAGCGCCCCCTCGGCGGGGAATGAGCAGTTCTTC.

This chain links TRBV15 with TRBJ1-5; D may be TRBD1 (5 bases). With 5 bases removed from V and 2 bases from J, the gap between germline ends came to 13 bases. Germline CDR1 reads LNHNV; CDR2 reads YYDKDF (reference sequence). This CDR3 region has 15 residues. The CDR3 spells CATSLGGSGNQPQHF. The CDR3 nucleotides read TGTGCCACCAGCTTGGGGGGGTCCGGCAATCAGCCCCAGCATTTT.

V usage is TRBV12-5 and J usage is TRBJ1-5; D ambiguous. Germline CDR1 LGHNT, CDR2 FRNRAP. The germline V and J ends were trimmed by 0 bases and 0 bases, with 15 bases remaining between them. The CDR3 has 18 residues. In DNA form, the CDR3 reads TGTGCTAGTGGTTTGGTACTTAACAGCATTTATAGCAATCAGCCCCAGCATTTT. This encodes CASGLVLNSIYSNQPQHF.

This chain joins TRBV12-3 or TRBV12-4 and TRBJ1-2, with D tentatively TRBD1 (5 bases). Trimming stripped 3 bases from V and 5 bases from J, with 10 bases between. There are 13 residues in the CDR3. CDR3 protein: CASSFQGQYGYTF. DNA of the CDR3: TGTGCCAGCAGTTTCCAGGGCCAATATGGCTACACCTTC.

This sequence joins TRBV6-5 and TRBJ1-1; 8 bases fit TRBD1. From germline, CDR1 is MNHEY and CDR2 SVGAGI. CDR3 length: 14 residues. J gave up 5 bases and V 6 bases, and 8 bases lay outside the gene matches. This chain's CDR3 is CASRYLQGGTEAFF. The CDR3 coding sequence is TGTGCCAGCAGGTACCTACAGGGGGGTACTGAAGCTTTCTTT.

The chain has TRBV5-1 and TRBJ2-6; a possible D gene is TRBD1 (6 bases). The V and J ends lost 0 bases and 0 bases respectively, with 10 bases between them. This CDR3 has 17 amino acids. The germline V gene encodes CDR1 SGHRS and CDR2 YFSETQ. The CDR3 reads CASSLVQGASGANVLTF. In DNA form, the CDR3 reads TGCGCCAGCAGCTTGGTACAGGGCGCCTCTGGGGCCAACGTCCTGACTTTC.

The rearrangement uses TRBV10-1 and TRBJ2-3; 13 bases line up with TRBD2. The trim removed 5 bases at V and 3 bases at J, leaving 5 bases unmatched. The CDR3 is 16 residues long. Looked up from germline, CDR1 is WNHNN and CDR2 is SYGVQD (reference sequence). The CDR3 region has the DNA TGCGCCAGCAGTCCAAGACTAGCGGGGGGAACAGATACGCAGTATTTT. This translates into CASSPRLAGGTDTQYF.

The V gene is TRBV6-6, the J gene TRBJ2-3; D possibly corresponds to TRBD2 (5 bases). This CDR3 has 15 amino acids. Germline V CDR1 and CDR2: MNHNY, SVGAGI (reference sequence). Trimming removed 6 bases at V and 0 bases at J, with 13 bases between. CDR3 in DNA: TGTGCCAGCAGGACGACCGGCGGGAGCACAGATACGCAGTATTTT. This encodes CASRTTGGSTDTQYF.